Listed below are T cell receptor beta chains from one sample, sequenced in a study of shared clonotypes between healthy human individuals. The assay was immunoSEQ multiplex PCR, and TCRdb's table has in-frame clones only and misses some. The repertoire consists of about 600,000 clones, with 95% to 98% occurring once and the leading ten covering 0.045% to 0.07%. Material: naive CD4+ T cells sorted from blood. Receptor source: a woman between 25 and 40 years old in good health. Each CDR3 is given with its conserved first and last residue. A D gene is named only where the DNA matches it firmly. Expanded clones are given a class, and other clones once, few, many or no size at all.

>TRBJ1-4|NA|NA|TRBV6-5|15
TGTGCCAGCAGTTCCTCCCGGGGGCTAGGTGAAAAACTGTTTTTT
CASSSSRGLGEKLFF
>TRBJ1-2|NA|TRBD1|TRBV19|15
TGTGCCAGTAGTTCCCTCACGGGACAGTCCTATGGCTACACCTTC
CASSSLTGQSYGYTF
>TRBJ1-2|NA|NA|TRBV5-4|16
TGTGCCAGCAGCTTGGTTCGATGGGGGAGGATATATGGCTACACCTTC
CASSLVRWGRIYGYTF
>TRBJ1-6|NA|NA|TRBV6-4|14
TGTGCCAGCAGTGAACAACAAGGTGGATCACCCCTCCACTTT
CASSEQQGGSPLHF
>TRBJ2-5|NA|NA|TRBV5-1|14
TGCGCCAGCAGCTATGACCCGAACCAAGAGACCCAGTACTTC
CASSYDPNQETQYF
>TRBJ2-2|NA|NA|TRBV6-5|14
TGTGCCAGCAGCCTTAACAGGCCCACCGGGGAGCTGTTTTTT
CASSLNRPTGELFF
>TRBJ2-2|NA|NA|TRBV1|22
TGCACCAGCAGAATTGCACCCGGGACAGGGGAGGCCGCCGAATTGAACACCGGGGAGCTGTTTTTT
CTSRIAPGTGEAAELNTGELFF
>TRBJ2-3|NA|TRBD1|TRBV28|14
TGTGCCAGCAGTACGGGACAGGGAGCAGATACGCAGTATTTT
CASSTGQGADTQYF
>TRBJ1-1|NA|NA|TRBV11-2|14
TGTGCCAGCAGCGACCTTTCGGGGAGCTCTGAAGCTTTCTTT
CASSDLSGSSEAFF
>TRBJ2-3|once|TRBD2|TRBV7-8|17
TGTGCCAGCAGCTTACTCGGACTAGCGGGAGCGGGGGATACGCAGTATTTT
CASSLLGLAGAGDTQYF
>TRBJ2-2|NA|NA|TRBV18|15
TGTGCCAGCTCACCACCGCACTTGAACACCGGGGAGCTGTTTTTT
CASSPPHLNTGELFF
>TRBJ2-1|NA|TRBD2|TRBV7-2|17
TGTGCCAGCAGCTCACCTCGGGGCGGGGGCTCCTACAATGAGCAGTTCTTC
CASSSPRGGGSYNEQFF
>TRBJ1-1|NA|TRBD1|TRBV29-1|13
TGCAGCGTGGGGACAGGGACGAACACTGAAGCTTTCTTT
CSVGTGTNTEAFF
>TRBJ1-4|NA|TRBD1|TRBV5-5|15
TGTGCCAGCAGTTTTACCGGGACAGGGGTAGAAAAACTGTTTTTT
CASSFTGTGVEKLFF
>TRBJ1-3|NA|NA|TRBV14|15
TGTGCCAGCAGCCGCCATTCGGGGGCTGGAAACACCATATATTTT
CASSRHSGAGNTIYF
>TRBJ1-4|NA|NA|TRBV2|14
TGTGCCAGCAGTGTTCAGGGAAAGAATGAAAAACTGTTTTTT
CASSVQGKNEKLFF
>TRBJ2-2|NA|NA|TRBV28|12
TGTGCCAGCGATAGCCCCCCCGGGGAGCTGTTTTTT
CASDSPPGELFF
>TRBJ2-7|NA|NA|TRBV10-2|14
TGCGCCAGCAGAAACTACCCTTCCTCCTACGAGCAGTACTTC
CASRNYPSSYEQYF
>TRBJ2-3|NA|NA|TRBV11-3|13
TGTGCCAGCAGCTTAGATAGCACAGATACGCAGTATTTT
CASSLDSTDTQYF
>TRBJ2-3|NA|NA|TRBV5-1|15
TGCGCCAGCAGCTTGAGTGTAGGGGAGTGGGATACGCAGTATTTT
CASSLSVGEWDTQYF
>TRBJ2-7|NA|NA|TRBV5-1|14
TGCGCCAGCAGCTCCTTGACAGGAGAATACGAGCAGTACTTC
CASSSLTGEYEQYF
>TRBJ1-1|NA|NA|TRBV19|15
TGTGCCAGTAGTATCCGCGCGGGATTGAACACTGAAGCTTTCTTT
CASSIRAGLNTEAFF
>TRBJ2-7|NA|NA|TRBV5-1|18
TGCGCCAGCAGCCTGGGTTTCGATATTGGTCGGAATGCCTACGAGCAGTACTTC
CASSLGFDIGRNAYEQYF
>TRBJ2-7|NA|TRBD2|TRBV11-2|15
TGTGCCAGCAGCCGTTCGGGGGGACCCTCCTACGAGCAGTACTTC
CASSRSGGPSYEQYF
>TRBJ2-3|NA|TRBD2|TRBV6-6|15
TGTGCCAGCAGTCCGGGACTAGCGGTTACAGATACGCAGTATTTT
CASSPGLAVTDTQYF
>TRBJ1-4|once|TRBD1|TRBV18|13
TGTGCCAGCTCACCATCAGGGGGTGAAAAACTGTTTTTT
CASSPSGGEKLFF
>TRBJ1-2|once|NA|TRBV4-1|15
TGCGCCAGCAGCCAAGATCTCATCAAGGGGTATGGCTACACCTTC
CASSQDLIKGYGYTF
>TRBJ1-1|NA|NA|TRBV6-1|12
TGTGCCAGCATCTTCGGGAGGACTGAAGCTTTCTTT
CASIFGRTEAFF
>TRBJ1-6|NA|NA|TRBV5-1|14
TGCGCCAGCAGCCCGGGACGGAGGGATTCACCCCTCCACTTT
CASSPGRRDSPLHF
>TRBJ2-1|NA|TRBD1|TRBV7-9|12
TGTGCCAGCGACAGGGTCGGCAATGAGCAGTTCTTC
CASDRVGNEQFF
>TRBJ1-1|NA|NA|TRBV30|13
TGTGCCTGGAGGAACAAGGGAGGCACTGAAGCTTTCTTT
CAWRNKGGTEAFF
>TRBJ2-7|NA|NA|TRBV29-1|14
TGCAGCGCCGTGTTGGGACCGGCGTCCTACGAGCAGTACTTC
CSAVLGPASYEQYF
>TRBJ2-7|NA|NA|TRBV18|13
TGTGCCAGCTCACCGACGGGGTGGTACGAGCAGTACTTC
CASSPTGWYEQYF
>TRBJ2-7|NA|TRBD2|TRBV5-5|15
TGTGCCAGCAGCTTGGTACTAGCGGGAGCAGACGAGCAGTACTTC
CASSLVLAGADEQYF
>TRBJ1-3|NA|NA|TRBV5-1|19
TGCGCCAGCAGCTTGTTCCCTGCAGGGGTTTTTGGAATTGGAAACACCATATATTTT
CASSLFPAGVFGIGNTIYF
>TRBJ1-2|NA|NA|TRBV9|11
TGTGCCAGCAGCGGAAACTATGGCTACACCTTC
CASSGNYGYTF
>TRBJ1-5|NA|NA|TRBV6-6|13
TGTGCCAGCAGAGTTCTCCGCAATCAGCCCCAGCATTTT
CASRVLRNQPQHF
>TRBJ2-3|NA|NA|TRBV28|13
TGTGCCAGCAGTTCCCCCAGCACAGATACGCAGTATTTT
CASSSPSTDTQYF
>TRBJ1-2|NA|NA|TRBV30|12
TGTGCCTGGAGCCAGATGGCGTATGGCTACACCTTC
CAWSQMAYGYTF
>TRBJ2-3|NA|TRBD2|TRBV6-6|15
TGTGCCAGCAGACGACTAGCGGGAATCACAGATACGCAGTATTTT
CASRRLAGITDTQYF
>TRBJ2-3|NA|NA|TRBV4-1|18
TGCGCCAGCAGCCAAGTCAGACTAGGCGGAATCCTCACAGATACGCAGTATTTT
CASSQVRLGGILTDTQYF